This T cell receptor (beta chain) was obtained from a study of blood T cells in healthy people across ages (dated by TCRdb to between 2015 and 2016). Regarding the complete study: In model experiments, template switching captured about one uniquely barcoded TCR beta cDNA molecule for every two T cells. The donors were divided into four age groups: young (average approximately 16 years), middle-aged (about 40), aged (about 60) and long-lived (82). Using the same blood draw, the study looked at two additional independent replicas of 1 million unique cDNA reads for two donors, one aged 18 to 30 and the other aged 80 or older. To avoid experimental bias, donors of different ages were spread randomly across the sequencing lanes. Age-related changes in TCR beta repertoire diversity were measured in the study by deep sequencing normalized with unique cDNA molecular identifiers.

V is trimmed back by 7 bases and J by 5 bases, and the junction contains 15 bases that no gene match accounts for. The cysteine opens and the phenylalanine closes a CDR3 of 15 amino acids. Kept here is only the CDR3 DNA, which spans 45 bases and is read in frame from base 1. CDR1 is given as SQVTM and CDR2 as ANQGSEA, both from the germline V gene. A remark on this clonotype: Its antigen has not been determined. No base quality information exists; no much larger clone differs at one position.

Receptor amplification or capture employed 5' RACE. For sequencing, an Illumina HiSeq 2500 was employed. The second PCR ran for about 6 to 12 cycles and used a J-beta primer mix along with a sample-barcoded 5' primer. A unique molecular identifier was introduced onto each TCR beta cDNA molecule by a template-switch 5' adaptor carrying 12 random nucleotides. At least 3 million CDR3-containing paired-end reads were obtained from each sample. First-strand cDNA was synthesized from all RNA with the Mint cDNA synthesis kit, primed by a TRBC-specific oligonucleotide. Following uracil-DNA glycosylase treatment, all cDNA underwent a first 18-cycle PCR with the universal primers M1SS and BC2_uni_R. The study's processing was this. Normalization of each sample was performed by random selection of 1 million high-quality reads, each carrying a distinct molecular identifier. Reads sharing molecular identifiers were discarded rather than binned into consensus sequences. MiTCR, set to a Q25 quality threshold and the strictest error-elimination algorithm, was used for CDR3 identification, clonotype clustering and error correction. Lower-bound total TCR beta diversity was estimated with a nonparametric unseen species model using Euler transformation. The public reads were reprocessed in TCRdb via fastp at Q25 and MiXCR, keeping in-frame beta chains. Duplicate CDR3 protein sequences are folded into a single record with the most common DNA and genes. V and J calls and clone size were set by TCRdb, not the authors. This sample comprises just under 900,000 distinct CDR3 sequences, more than 25% of them detected only once. The ten largest clones capture around a sixth of the sample.

Summary of the overall study and its limitations: The percentage of naive T cells measured by flow cytometry correlated strongly with observed TCR beta diversity. As age increased, observed TCR beta diversity per million T cells dropped in a roughly linear way, and a significant reduction was already evident by age about 40. The CMV infection status of donors was not known, potentially confounding age-related changes in expanded clonotypes. Compared with the aged group, the long-lived group had more naive CD4+ T cells, fewer expanded clones and increased TCR diversity, suggesting age selection. Conclusive comparison of naive and antigen-experienced compartments was prevented by the profiling of bulk unsorted PBMCs. Estimates of total diversity from one million sequenced T cells were regarded as lower bounds and underestimates.

The donors were 40 or so Caucasian individuals from Russia, aged roughly 6 to 100 years, who were systemically healthy. Approximately 9.3 milliliters of peripheral blood were collected from each donor into EDTA-treated Vacutainer tubes. Ficoll-Paque density-gradient centrifugation was used to isolate PBMCs, with at least 6.5 million per sample. Trizol reagent was used to extract total RNA from the PBMCs, yielding at least 5.5 micrograms per sample. Naive CD45RAhigh/CD27high T cell percentages were measured by flow cytometry on a PBMC aliquot from every donor. The receptor was isolated from a woman of 80 years or more in good health. The chain couples TRBV29-1 to TRBJ2-7; 9 central nucleotides agree with TRBD2. Sequenced input: blood. The nucleotide sequence is given as TGCAGCGCCACTCCTACGCGGGAGGGACCCAACGAGCAGTACTTC. This is translated as CSATPTREGPNEQYF.